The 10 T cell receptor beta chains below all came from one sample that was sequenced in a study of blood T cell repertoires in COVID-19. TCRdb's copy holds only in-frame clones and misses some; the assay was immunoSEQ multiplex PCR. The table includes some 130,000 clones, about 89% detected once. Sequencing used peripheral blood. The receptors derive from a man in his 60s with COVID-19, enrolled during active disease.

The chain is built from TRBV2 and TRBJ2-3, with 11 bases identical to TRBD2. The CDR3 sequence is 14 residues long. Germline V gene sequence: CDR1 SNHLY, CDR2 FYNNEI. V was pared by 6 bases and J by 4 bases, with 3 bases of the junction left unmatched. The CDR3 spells CASRTSGGADTQYF. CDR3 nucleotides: TGTGCCAGCAGAACTAGCGGGGGAGCAGATACGCAGTATTTT.

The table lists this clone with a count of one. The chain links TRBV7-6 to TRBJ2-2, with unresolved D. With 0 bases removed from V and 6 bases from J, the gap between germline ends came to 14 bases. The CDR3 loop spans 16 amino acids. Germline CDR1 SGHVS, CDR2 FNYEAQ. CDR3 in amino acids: CASSLAHFRSAGELFF. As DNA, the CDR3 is TGTGCCAGCAGCTTAGCCCATTTTAGATCCGCCGGGGAGCTGTTTTTT.

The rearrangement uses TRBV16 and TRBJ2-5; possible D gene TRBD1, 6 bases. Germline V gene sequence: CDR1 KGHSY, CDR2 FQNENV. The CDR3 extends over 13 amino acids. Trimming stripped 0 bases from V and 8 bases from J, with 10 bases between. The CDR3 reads CASSQSTGSTQYF. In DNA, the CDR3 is TGTGCCAGCAGCCAATCGACAGGTTCCACCCAGTACTTC.

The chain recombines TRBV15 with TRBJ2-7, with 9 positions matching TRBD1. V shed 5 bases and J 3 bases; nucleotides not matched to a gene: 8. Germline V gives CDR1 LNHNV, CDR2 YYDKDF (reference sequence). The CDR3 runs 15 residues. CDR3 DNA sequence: TGTGCCACCAGCCGAAAGGGACAGGGTGGCTACGAGCAGTACTTC. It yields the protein CATSRKGQGGYEQYF.

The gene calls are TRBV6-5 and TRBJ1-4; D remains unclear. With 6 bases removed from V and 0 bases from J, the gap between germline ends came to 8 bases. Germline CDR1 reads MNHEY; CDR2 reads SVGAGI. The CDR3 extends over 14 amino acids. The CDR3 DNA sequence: TGTGCCAGCAGCCCGTATGCAACTAATGAAAAACTGTTTTTT. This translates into CASSPYATNEKLFF.

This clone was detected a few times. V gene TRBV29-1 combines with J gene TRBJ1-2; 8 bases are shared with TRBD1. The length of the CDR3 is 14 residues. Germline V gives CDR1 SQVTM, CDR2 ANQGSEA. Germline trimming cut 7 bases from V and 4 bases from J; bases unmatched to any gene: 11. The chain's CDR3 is CSAVLTGQGYGYTF. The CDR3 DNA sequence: TGCAGCGCCGTCCTAACCGGACAGGGCTATGGCTACACCTTC.

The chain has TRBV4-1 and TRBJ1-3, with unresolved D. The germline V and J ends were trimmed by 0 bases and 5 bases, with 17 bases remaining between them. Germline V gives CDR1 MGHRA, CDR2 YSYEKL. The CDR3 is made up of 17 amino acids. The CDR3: CASSQDPADIFRNTIYF. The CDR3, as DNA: TGCGCCAGCAGCCAAGATCCCGCCGACATCTTTCGAAACACCATATATTTT.

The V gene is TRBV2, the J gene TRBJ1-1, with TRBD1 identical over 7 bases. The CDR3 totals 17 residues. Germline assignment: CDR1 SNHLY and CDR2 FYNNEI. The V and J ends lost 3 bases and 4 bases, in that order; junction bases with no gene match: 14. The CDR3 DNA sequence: TGTGCCAGCAGTGATTTGACAGGGCTTAGATCCGCCACTGAAGCTTTCTTT. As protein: CASSDLTGLRSATEAFF.

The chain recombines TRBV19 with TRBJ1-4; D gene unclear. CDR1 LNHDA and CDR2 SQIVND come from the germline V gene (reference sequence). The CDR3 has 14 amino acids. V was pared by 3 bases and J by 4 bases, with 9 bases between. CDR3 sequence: CASSIISNNEKLFF. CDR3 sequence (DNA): TGTGCCAGTAGTATTATCTCTAATAATGAAAAACTGTTTTTT.

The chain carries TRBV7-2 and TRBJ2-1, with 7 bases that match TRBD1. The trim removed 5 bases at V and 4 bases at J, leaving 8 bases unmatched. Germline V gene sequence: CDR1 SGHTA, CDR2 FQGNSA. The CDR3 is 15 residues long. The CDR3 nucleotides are TGTGCCAGCAGCAATAGACAGGGAATATACAATGAGCAGTTCTTC. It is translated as CASSNRQGIYNEQFF.